This T cell receptor beta chain was profiled in a study of blood T cell repertoires in COVID-19. About the research overall: Samples came from the United States, Italy and Spain, spanning acute and convalescent COVID-19.

Assay: immunoSEQ multiplex PCR; the TCRdb copy retains only in-frame clones and omits some. The sample includes under 200,000 clones, about 85% of them seen just once. Germline trimming cut 3 bases from V and 7 bases from J; bases unmatched to any gene: 8. CDR1 and CDR2 from the germline V gene are KGHDR and SFDVKD. This CDR3 has 16 amino acids. The specimen was peripheral blood. The V call is TRBV24-1, the J call TRBJ1-5, with TRBD1 identical over 10 bases. The receptor comes from a woman aged 60-70 years with COVID-19, enrolled during active disease. The CDR3 sequence is CATSDADRGLYQPQHF. The CDR3 DNA sequence: TGTGCCACCAGTGATGCCGACAGGGGGCTGTACCAGCCCCAGCATTTT.